The 14 T cell receptor beta chains given below trace back to one sample, sequenced in a study of shared clonotypes between healthy human individuals. The table came from immunoSEQ multiplex PCR; TCRdb's copy has only in-frame clones and leaves some out. The sample holds around 530,000 clones, roughly four fifths seen once. The source material was PBMCs. These receptor sequences come from a woman aged 40-49 years in good health. Some clones in this sample may be carry-over from other donors' samples.

The chain joins TRBV6-1 to TRBJ2-3; D possibly corresponds to TRBD2 (5 bases). This CDR3 region has 14 residues. Germline loops: CDR1 MNHNS, CDR2 SASEGT. Between the trimmed V and J ends, which lost 6 bases and 0 bases, there was a span of 10 bases. The CDR3 nucleotides read TGTGCCAGCAGAGCGGTTTCTAGCACAGATACGCAGTATTTT. Its protein product is CASRAVSSTDTQYF.

The V call is TRBV2, the J call TRBJ2-7; possibly TRBD1 for D (5 bases). V was shortened by 6 bases and J by 5 bases, with 14 bases between the two germline ends. CDR1 is SNHLY and CDR2 is FYNNEI in the germline V gene. The CDR3 has 13 amino acids. The CDR3 protein is CASRGVIRDEQYF. The CDR3 region has the DNA TGTGCCAGCAGAGGGGTCATCAGGGACGAGCAGTACTTC.

V is TRBV10-2 and J is TRBJ2-2; 9 bases agree with TRBD2. The CDR3 length is 16 residues. V shed 2 bases, J shed 6 bases, and the junction held 7 bases outside the gene matches. Looked up from germline, CDR1 is WSHSY and CDR2 is SAAADI. This CDR3 is CASSEGSGRGAGELFF. CDR3 bases: TGCGCCAGCAGTGAGGGTAGCGGGAGAGGCGCCGGGGAGCTGTTTTTT.

This rearrangement joins TRBV19 to TRBJ2-1; TRBD2 matches 10 bases. The CDR3 spans 12 residues. CDR1 is LNHDA, CDR2 SQIVND, per germline (reference sequence). The trim removed 2 bases at V and 15 bases at J, leaving 4 bases unmatched. Here the CDR3 reads CASSILAGVRFF. For the CDR3, the DNA is TGTGCCAGTAGTATACTAGCGGGAGTTAGGTTCTTC.

This chain joins TRBV11-2 and TRBJ2-7; D gene uncertain. V dropped 3 bases and J dropped 6 bases, with 12 bases sitting between them. This CDR3 is 13 amino acids long. Looked up from germline, CDR1 is SGHAT and CDR2 is FQNNGV. The CDR3 DNA follows: TGTGCCAGCAGCTTTGGAAGATGGGGCGAGCAGTACTTC. It specifies CASSFGRWGEQYF. Filled out from reference TRBV11-2 and TRBJ2-7, the complete variable domain reads EAGVAQSPRYKIIEKRQSVAFWCNPISGHATLYWYQQILGQGPKLLIQFQNNGVVDDSQLPKDRFSAERLKGVDSTLKIQPAKLEDSAVYLCASSFGRWGEQYFGPGTRLTVT.

This chain joins TRBV27 and TRBJ1-6, with TRBD1 matching over 11 bases. CDR3 length: 17 amino acids. Germline-derived CDR1 and CDR2 are MNHEY and SMNVEV (reference sequence). J gave up 3 bases and V 5 bases, and 6 bases lay outside the gene matches. CDR3 coding DNA: TGTGCCAGCAGTACCCGGGACAGGGGGTTCTATAATTCACCCCTCCACTTT. Amino acid sequence: CASSTRDRGFYNSPLHF.

V gene TRBV6-1 combines with J gene TRBJ2-2, with D perhaps TRBD1 or TRBD2 (6 bases each). The germline V gene has CDR1 MNHNS and CDR2 SASEGT. CDR3 length: 14 amino acids. V was cut by 7 bases and J by 4 bases, with 13 bases left in between. CDR3: CASTVGGTTGELFF. The CDR3 nucleotides read TGTGCCAGCACAGTCGGGGGCACCACCGGGGAGCTGTTTTTT.

The chain links TRBV5-1 to TRBJ2-2; 8 bases are shared with TRBD2. In germline, CDR1 is SGHRS, CDR2 YFSETQ. Losses at the gene ends were 3 bases for V and 0 bases for J; bases not matched to a gene: 4. This CDR3 is 16 amino acids long. In DNA form, the CDR3 reads TGCGCCAGCAGCTGGGGACTAGGTACGAACACCGGGGAGCTGTTTTTT. Its translation: CASSWGLGTNTGELFF. The complete variable domain, with remaining parts taken from reference TRBV5-1 and TRBJ2-2, reads KAGVTQTPRYLIKTRGQQVTLSCSPISGHRSVSWYQQTPGQGLQFLFEYFSETQRNKGNFPGRFSGRQFSNSRSEMNVSTLELGDSALYLCASSWGLGTNTGELFFGEGSRLTVL.

The CDR3 reads CASSQTTRSYNEQFF. As DNA, the CDR3 is TGTGCCAGCAGCCAGACTACCCGCTCCTACAATGAGCAGTTCTTC. V gene TRBV4-2 combines with J gene TRBJ2-1, with a tentative D call TRBD2 (5 bases). CDR1 and CDR2 from the germline V gene are LGHNA and YNFKEQ. CDR3 size: 15 residues. Deletions cut 3 bases from V and 0 bases from J, with 9 bases between.

The chain couples TRBV19 to TRBJ2-6, with D possibly TRBD1 on 6 matching bases. The CDR3 has 15 amino acids. The ends were cut back, 4 bases at V and 2 bases at J, with 9 bases in the middle. Germline loops: CDR1 LNHDA, CDR2 SQIVND (reference sequence). The CDR3, as DNA: TGTGCCAGTAGTAGACAGGAGGCTGGGGCCAACGTCCTGACTTTC. It translates to CASSRQEAGANVLTF.

The gene calls are TRBV30 and TRBJ2-7, with TRBD2 matching over 12 bases. This CDR3 is 16 amino acids long. Looked up from germline, CDR1 is GTSNPN and CDR2 is SVGIG (reference sequence). After removal of 0 bases from V and 5 bases from J, the junction contained 8 bases not matched to a gene. In DNA, the CDR3 is TGTGCCTGGAGTGTCCCTAGCGGGAGGGCCGTTGACGAGCAGTACTTC. Translating it yields CAWSVPSGRAVDEQYF.

The V and J genes are TRBV19 and TRBJ1-5, with 12 bases matching TRBD1. The CDR3 contains 15 residues. The germline V gene has CDR1 LNHDA and CDR2 SQIVND (reference sequence). V lost 5 bases and J lost 7; bases outside the gene matches: 6. The CDR3 sequence is CASSSSGTGGQPQHF. Here the CDR3 DNA reads TGTGCCAGTAGTTCATCCGGGACAGGGGGCCAGCCCCAGCATTTT.

The chain recombines TRBV2 with TRBJ2-5, with D possibly TRBD2 on 6 matching bases. The CDR3 is 11 residues long. CDR1 and CDR2 from the germline V gene are SNHLY and FYNNEI. The V end lost 7 bases, the J end lost 4 bases, and 7 bases lay between the germline ends. The CDR3 reads CASMGGETQYF. In DNA, the CDR3 is TGTGCCAGCATGGGAGGAGAGACCCAGTACTTC.

Remarks on this clone: It may be a read error: a sequence one base away is much more abundant. This chain connects TRBV7-9 to TRBJ2-2; D call uncertain. The CDR3 has 14 amino acids. The V end lost 7 bases, the J end lost 0 bases, and 9 bases lay between the germline ends. The germline gives CDR1 SEHNR, CDR2 FQNEAQ (reference sequence). The CDR3 reads CASTHMANTGELFF. The CDR3 DNA reads TGTGCCAGCACCCACATGGCGAACACCGGGGAGCTGTTTTTT.